The rows below give T cell receptor beta chains drawn from one sample of a study of T cell repertoires in aging, cancer and after chemotherapy. A single record per CDR3 protein comes from TCRdb applying MiXCR to the multiplex PCR reads. This table holds fewer than 2,000 distinct CDR3 sequences, about a fifth found once. What was sequenced was blood. The receptors were gathered from a human donor with a solid tumor. CDR3s include the opening cysteine and the closing phenylalanine or tryptophan. The D gene is left open where the match is weak. Expanded clones are given a class, and other clones once, few, many or no size at all.

D gene	J gene	clone size	V gene	CDR3 protein	CDR3 DNA
-	TRBJ2-7	-	TRBV7-9	CAGTQGGGEAYEQYF	TGTGCCGGCACCCAAGGGGGAGGGGAAGCCTACGAGCAGTACTTC
TRBD2	TRBJ2-1	medium-sized	TRBV20-1	CSARGLAGGGASYNEQFF	TGCAGTGCTAGAGGGTTAGCGGGAGGTGGGGCCTCCTACAATGAGCAGTTCTTC
TRBD2	TRBJ2-5	-	TRBV20-1	CSAYKTSGEETQYF	TGCAGTGCTTACAAGACTAGCGGGGAAGAGACCCAGTACTTC
-	TRBJ2-2	-	TRBV4-3	CASSLIQGSGRGRADTGELFF	TGCGCCAGCAGCCTCATACAGGGTTCGGGCCGGGGACGCGCGGACACCGGGGAGCTGTTTTTT
-	TRBJ1-2	-	TRBV2	CASHRDSNYGYTF	TGTGCCAGCCACAGGGATAGTAACTATGGCTACACCTTC
TRBD1	TRBJ1-4	medium-sized	TRBV5-6	CASSWAGTANEKLFF	TGTGCCAGCAGCTGGGCCGGGACAGCTAATGAAAAACTGTTTTTT
TRBD2	TRBJ2-1	few	TRBV20-1	CSASTSEGLYNEQFF	TGCAGTGCCTCTACTAGCGAAGGTCTCTACAATGAGCAGTTCTTC
-	TRBJ2-7	once	TRBV25-1	CASSESGIYEQYF	TGTGCCAGCAGTGAATCCGGGATCTACGAGCAGTACTTC
-	TRBJ1-2	-	TRBV5-1	CASSFRSRGPDLYGYTF	TGCGCCAGCAGCTTTAGGTCGCGGGGTCCTGATCTCTATGGCTACACCTTC
-	TRBJ2-3	medium-sized	TRBV5-4	CASSLVWNQDTQYF	TGTGCCAGCAGCTTGGTTTGGAACCAGGATACGCAGTATTTT
-	TRBJ2-1	medium-sized	TRBV15	CATSRDLRGGSNEQFF	TGTGCCACCAGCAGAGATCTGCGTGGTGGTTCCAATGAGCAGTTCTTC